A selection of T cell receptor beta chains follows, all from one sample in a study of vaccination and CD4 T cells after COVID-19. TCRdb re-derived calls from the PCR reads in MiXCR, one entry per CDR3 protein. The repertoire holds 20,000 to 30,000 distinct CDR3 sequences, with about 40% as singletons. Their antigen targets remain unknown. The sequencing here drew on CD4+ T cells from blood, cultured in vitro, taken about 7 months after SARS-CoV-2 vaccination. These receptors all stem from a human donor who had recovered from COVID-19. Both conserved end residues are part of each CDR3. The D gene is left open where the match is weak. Not all rows give a size; the values are once, few, many and, for expanded clones, a class.

j_call clone_size d_call v_call cdr3_nt cdr3_aa
TRBJ2-1 few TRBD1 TRBV20-1 TGCAGTGCGACCCGACAGGGAGCCTACAATGAGCAGTTCTTC CSATRQGAYNEQFF
TRBJ1-2 once - TRBV19 TGTGCCAGTAGTCCCTTAGTAGGAAGAATCTATGGCTACACCTTC CASSPLVGRIYGYTF
TRBJ2-7 - - TRBV15 TGTGCCACCAGCAGAGATTTAGGCGGGAACTCCTACGAGCAGTACTTC CATSRDLGGNSYEQYF
TRBJ1-1 few - TRBV28 TGTGCCAGCATTCTAGGGGCCTGGAACACTGAAGCTTTCTTT CASILGAWNTEAFF
TRBJ2-7 - - TRBV24-1 TGTGCCACCAGTGATGGGACGTTGTCCTACGAGCAGTACTTC CATSDGTLSYEQYF
TRBJ2-5 few - TRBV6-1 TGTGCCAGCATTCTGAATGTGGACAGACGGGAGACCCAGTACTTC CASILNVDRRETQYF
TRBJ1-6 few - TRBV28 TGTGCCAGCAGCGCAGGGGTGTCCTATAATTCACCCCTCCACTTT CASSAGVSYNSPLHF
TRBJ2-1 - - TRBV19 TGTGCCAGTGCCGTCTCGGGACAAGGGGCGGAAAGCAGGCAGTTCTTC CASAVSGQGAESRQFF
TRBJ1-5 medium-sized TRBD1 TRBV20-1 TGCAGTGCGGGGACAGGGGGGAATCAGCCCCAGCATTTT CSAGTGGNQPQHF
TRBJ2-2 - TRBD1 TRBV7-3 TGTGCCAGCAGCTTAAGACAGGGGACCGGGGAGCTGTTTTTT CASSLRQGTGELFF
TRBJ1-1 - TRBD1 TRBV10-3 TGTGCCATCAGTGCCGGGGGACAGGGGGCCGAAGGAGCTTTCTTT CAISAGGQGAEGAFF
TRBJ2-5 few TRBD2 TRBV20-1 TGCAGTGCACATCGACTAGCGGGAGAGACCCAGTACTTC CSAHRLAGETQYF
TRBJ2-7 - - TRBV7-9 TGTGCCAGCGAACACTCGGACAGAAACTACGAGCAGTACTTC CASEHSDRNYEQYF
TRBJ2-1 once TRBD2 TRBV7-3 TGTGCCAGCAGCAGGAGGGAGCGGGGCAGCTACAATGAGCAGTTCTTC CASSRRERGSYNEQFF
TRBJ2-7 - - TRBV7-3 TGTGCCAGCAGCTTAAACTTTGGGGACCCCGAGTACTTC CASSLNFGDPEYF
TRBJ2-7 - TRBD1 TRBV2 TGTGCCAGCAGGAGCAACCGGGACAGACACCACGAGCAGTACTTC CASRSNRDRHHEQYF
TRBJ2-1 - - TRBV20-1 TGCAGTGCTAATCCGCTAGCGAATGGCGAGCAGTTCTTC CSANPLANGEQFF
TRBJ2-3 - TRBD2 TRBV6-1 TGTGCCAGCAAAGGACTAGCGGGAGTTGCGGATACGCAGTATTTT CASKGLAGVADTQYF
TRBJ1-1 - TRBD1 TRBV14 TGTGCCAGCGGGGGACAGGGGAACACTGAAGCTTTCTTT CASGGQGNTEAFF
TRBJ1-5 - - TRBV28 TGTGCCAGCAGTCGCCACCAGGGAGGGGGAAATCAGCCCCAGCATTTT CASSRHQGGGNQPQHF
TRBJ1-2 - TRBD1 TRBV2 TGTGCCAGCAGAGCCCGACAGGGTAACTATGGCTACACCTTC CASRARQGNYGYTF
TRBJ2-5 - - TRBV19 TGTGCCAGTATCCCAACGGGGCAGGCCCAAGAGACCCAGTACTTC CASIPTGQAQETQYF
TRBJ2-7 - TRBD1 TRBV15 TGTGCCACCAGCAGAGATATGGGACAGGACTACGAGCAGTACTTC CATSRDMGQDYEQYF
TRBJ1-5 - - TRBV18 TGTGCCAGCTCAACCCGGGGTCAGCCCCAGCATTTT CASSTRGQPQHF
TRBJ2-1 few - TRBV7-6 TGTGCCAGCAGCTTAGGCAACCCTCGAGATGAGCAGTTCTTC CASSLGNPRDEQFF
TRBJ2-3 - - TRBV7-2 TGTGCCAGCAGACTAGGGGGAGGAGCGGGAGATACGCAGTATTTT CASRLGGGAGDTQYF
TRBJ2-1 - TRBD2 TRBV20-1 TGCAGTGCTAGACCCTCGGGACTAGCGGGGAACAATGAGCAGTTCTTC CSARPSGLAGNNEQFF
TRBJ2-7 - - TRBV10-1 TGCGCCAGCAGTGAGGGCATGAGCTCCTACAATGAGCAGTACTTC CASSEGMSSYNEQYF
TRBJ1-1 few - TRBV28 TGTGCCACGCGCCTTGGGGGGCGTAGCACTGAAGCTTTCTTT CATRLGGRSTEAFF
TRBJ1-1 - - TRBV10-1 TGCGCCAGCAGTGGGGGGAACACTGAAGCTTTCTTT CASSGGNTEAFF
TRBJ1-6 once TRBD1 TRBV2 TGTGCCAGCACCAGGGACAGTCATAATTCACCCCTCCACTTT CASTRDSHNSPLHF
TRBJ1-5 - - TRBV2 TGTGCCACACGGAAGGGCGGCAATCAGCCCCAGCATTTT CATRKGGNQPQHF
TRBJ2-3 few - TRBV28 TGTGCCAGCAGTTTCTGGAGAGCCGATACGCAGTATTTT CASSFWRADTQYF